Listed here are 4 T cell receptor beta chains from one sample, sequenced in a study of blood T cell repertoires in COVID-19. Profiled with immunoSEQ multiplex PCR; TCRdb holds only in-frame clones, not every one. The sample lists fewer than 350,000 clones; roughly 80% were seen once. The sequencing sample was made of peripheral blood. The receptors were gathered from a woman aged 45-65 years with active or convalescent COVID-19.

This sequence joins TRBV5-4 and TRBJ2-7, with D possibly being TRBD1 (6 bases). Germline-derived CDR1 and CDR2 are SGHNT and YYREEE (reference sequence). V lost 0 bases and J 3 bases, leaving 25 bases between the germline ends. The CDR3 totals 19 residues. The CDR3 sequence is CASSLGGLGAARRDYEQYF. The CDR3 DNA sequence: TGTGCCAGCAGCTTGGGGGGGCTGGGGGCGGCCCGGCGTGACTACGAGCAGTACTTC.

The CDR3 region has the DNA TGTGCCAGCAGCTTAGCCCTAGCGGCCAACTCCTACGAGCAGTACTTC. The encoded protein is CASSLALAANSYEQYF. J is TRBJ2-7 and V is TRBV11-2; 7 positions match TRBD2. V trimming: 1 base; J trimming: 0 bases; junction bases outside the gene matches: 6. This CDR3 has 16 residues. In germline, CDR1 is SGHAT, CDR2 FQNNGV.

This chain links TRBV3-1 (or the pseudogene TRBV3-2) with TRBJ1-3; 7 nucleotides match TRBD1. Germline V CDR1 and CDR2: LGHDT, YNNKEL (reference sequence). Trimming took 4 bases from V and 4 from J; bases not matched to a gene: 10. The CDR3 is 16 residues long. CDR3 sequence: CASSPAPTGPGNTIYF. The CDR3 DNA is TGTGCCAGCAGCCCCGCCCCGACAGGGCCCGGAAACACCATATATTTT.

This clone was picked up one time. The CDR3 region is CASSPNLAGGDNEQFF. The CDR3 nucleotides are TGCGCCAGCAGCCCTAACCTAGCGGGAGGGGACAATGAGCAGTTCTTC. The chain combines TRBV5-1 with TRBJ2-1, with 12 bases that match TRBD2. The trim removed 4 bases at V and 5 bases at J, leaving 7 bases unmatched. Germline V gene lookup returns CDR1 SGHRS and CDR2 YFSETQ. This CDR3 spans 16 amino acids.